Following are 25 T cell receptor beta chains from one sample sequenced in a study of T cell repertoires in cytomegalovirus infection (dated by TCRdb to between 2018 and 2021). TCRdb records Illumina HiSeq 1500 as the sequencer. Using fastp at Q25 and MiXCR, TCRdb reprocessed the public reads and kept productive beta chains. Here each entry gathers all rows of one CDR3 protein and keeps the most common genes and DNA. The sample table holds under 800,000 distinct CDR3 sequences, of which less than 25% were seen once. Of the sample, 8% is held by the ten largest clones. Input material: CD8+ T cells from PBMCs. These receptors all come from a human donor in good health (CMV status not recorded). Some clones in this sample may be carry-over from other donors' samples.

This clonotype has just a few counts. This chain uses TRBV6-5 with TRBJ2-3; 11 bases map to TRBD2. Germline assignment: CDR1 MNHEY and CDR2 SVGAGI. This CDR3 comprises 18 residues. J lost 0 bases, V lost 4 bases, and 9 bases had no gene match. The CDR3 reads CASSFLAGGHRSTDTQYF. In DNA form, the CDR3 reads TGTGCCAGCAGTTTTCTAGCGGGGGGACACCGCAGCACAGATACGCAGTATTTT.

This clonotype was picked up a small number of times. This sequence joins TRBV6-5 and TRBJ2-7; D call uncertain. The CDR3 is 14 amino acids. Germline V lookup: CDR1 MNHEY, CDR2 SVGAGI. V shed 2 bases and J shed 1 base, with 9 bases lying between them. CDR3: CASSYLDGSYEQYF. The CDR3 DNA sequence: TGTGCCAGCAGTTACCTGGACGGTTCCTACGAGCAGTACTTC.

This clonotype showed up just a few times. V usage is TRBV6-5 and J usage is TRBJ2-5; D might be TRBD2 (6 bases). Trimming shortened V by 0 bases and J by 5 bases, and 13 bases separated the two germline ends. This CDR3 spans 15 amino acids. Germline V CDR1 and CDR2: MNHEY, SVGAGI. CDR3 coding DNA: TGTGCCAGCAGTTACTCGGGGGGTGTCCAGGAGACCCAGTACTTC. Its protein product is CASSYSGGVQETQYF.

This clonotype was observed many times. Here the CDR3 DNA reads TGTGCCAGCAGTTCCGGGCCGAGGTTGAGGCACACTGAAGCTTTCTTT. Its protein product is CASSSGPRLRHTEAFF. The chain employs TRBV7-6 and TRBJ1-1; D remains ambiguous. Trimming pared 6 bases from V and 3 bases from J, leaving 20 bases between. Germline CDR1 is SGHVS and CDR2 is FNYEAQ. The CDR3 is 16 amino acids.

This chain links TRBV27 with TRBJ1-1; perhaps TRBD1 as D (5 bases). This CDR3 is built from 14 residues. Trimming removed 4 bases from V and 6 bases from J, with 15 bases in between. Germline V lookup: CDR1 MNHEY, CDR2 SMNVEV (reference sequence). Here the CDR3 DNA reads TGTGCCAGCAGTTCTCCGGGACGAAGACCTGAAGCTTTCTTT. Its translation: CASSSPGRRPEAFF.

Concerning this clonotype itself: A much larger clone differs from this one at a single base, so this may be a read error. J is TRBJ2-1 and V is TRBV28; 9 bases agree with TRBD1. Germline loops: CDR1 MDHEN, CDR2 SYDVKM. CDR3 length: 18 amino acids. The CDR3 loop reads CASCFSLSGDRGIHEQFF. The CDR3 DNA is TGTGCCAGCTGTTTCTCCCTGTCGGGAGACAGGGGGATCCATGAGCAGTTCTTC.

This clonotype appeared a few times. The chain has TRBV20-1 and TRBJ2-7; D is ambiguous. Germline V gene data show CDR1 as DFQATT and CDR2 as SNEGSKA (reference sequence). The CDR3 totals 13 residues. Trimming stripped 2 bases from V and 1 base from J, with 9 bases between. The CDR3 reads CSARTGESYEQYV. DNA for the CDR3: TGCAGTGCTAGAACGGGCGAGTCCTACGAGCAGTACGTC.

This clonotype appeared many times. The chain has TRBV10-3 and TRBJ2-2; a possible D gene is TRBD1 (6 bases). Germline CDR1 ENHRY, CDR2 SYGVKD. This CDR3 has 15 residues. Trimming cost V 5 bases and J 2 bases, with 12 bases left between them. This CDR3 reads CAISIGQINTGELFF. CDR3 bases: TGTGCCATCAGTATTGGACAGATTAACACCGGGGAGCTGTTTTTT.

The genes are TRBV6-2 or TRBV6-3 and TRBJ2-3, with 8 bases identical to TRBD1. The CDR3 totals 18 residues. The junction had 14 bases not matched to a gene; V was cut back by 4 bases and J by 2 bases. CDR1 is MNHEY and CDR2 is SVGEGT in the germline V gene. CDR3 amino acids: CASSFSRFGTGTTDTQYF. The CDR3 DNA is TGTGCCAGCAGTTTTTCAAGATTCGGGACAGGAACCACAGATACGCAGTATTTT.

The table lists this clonotype with many counts. The chain uses TRBV7-8 and TRBJ1-6; D is unresolved. The V end lost 1 base, the J end lost 5 bases, and 21 bases lay between the germline ends. The CDR3 consists of 19 residues. Germline loops: CDR1 SGHVS, CDR2 FQNEAQ. The chain's CDR3 is CASSLEGQPVPTNNSPLHF. The CDR3 DNA follows: TGTGCCAGCAGCTTAGAGGGTCAGCCCGTACCAACAAATAATTCACCCCTCCACTTT. The variable domain in full, with the rest retrieved from reference TRBV7-8 and TRBJ1-6, is GAGVSQSPRYKVAKRGQDVALRCDPISGHVSLFWYQQALGQGPEFLTYFQNEAQLDKSGLPSDRFFAERPEGSVSTLKIQRTQQEDSAVYLCASSLEGQPVPTNNSPLHFGNGTRLTVT.

This clonotype was recorded a few times. The V and J genes are TRBV7-6 and TRBJ2-5, with 7 bases matching TRBD1. The trim removed 3 bases at V and 1 base at J, leaving 5 bases unmatched. The CDR3 is 15 amino acids. Germline V gene data show CDR1 as SGHVS and CDR2 as FNYEAQ. The CDR3 protein is CASSFLGDSQETQYF. CDR3 nucleotides: TGTGCCAGCAGCTTCCTTGGGGACAGCCAAGAGACCCAGTACTTC.

This clonotype was found a few times. The chain is built from TRBV7-2 and TRBJ2-3, with D unresolved. The V gene's germline CDR1 is SGHTA and CDR2 FQGNSA. V was cut by 2 bases and J by 1 base, with 13 bases left in between. CDR3 length: 16 residues. For the CDR3, the DNA is TGTGCCAGCAGCTTACTGGTTCTTACGGGCACAGATACGCAGTATTTT. Protein product: CASSLLVLTGTDTQYF.

The J gene is TRBJ1-2, the V gene TRBV9; D might be TRBD1 (5 bases). Germline V CDR1 and CDR2: SGDLS, YYNGEE. Trimming removed 5 bases from V and 3 bases from J, with 14 bases in between. The CDR3 contains 14 residues. CDR3 amino acids: CASRGSGPDYGYTF. CDR3 bases: TGTGCCAGCAGGGGGTCAGGGCCAGACTATGGCTACACCTTC.

About this clonotype: This may arise from a read error, as a much more abundant clone is one base away. CDR3 in amino acids: CASSFVGVDNEQFF. The CDR3 DNA follows: TGTGCCAGCAGTTTTGTAGGAGTGGACAATGAGCAGTTCTTC. The V call is TRBV12-3 or TRBV12-4, the J call TRBJ2-1; D unclear. V was cut by 3 bases and J by 5 bases, with 11 bases left in between. The CDR3 sequence is 14 residues long.

This chain uses TRBV6-2 or TRBV6-3 with TRBJ2-7, with a tentative D call TRBD1 (5 bases). V lost 7 bases to trimming and J lost 4 bases, with 17 bases between them. Germline CDR1 reads MNHEY; CDR2 reads SVGEGT. This CDR3 contains 14 residues. This chain's CDR3 is CASTSTRAGYEQYV. CDR3 nucleotide sequence: TGTGCCAGCACCTCGACTCGTGCAGGGTACGAGCAGTACGTC.

This clonotype was recorded a few times. The rearrangement joins TRBV29-1 to TRBJ1-2; D not certain. This CDR3 is 12 amino acids long. Germline CDR1 is SQVTM and CDR2 is ANQGSEA. Trimming pared 7 bases from V and 6 bases from J, leaving 15 bases between. This CDR3 is CSAGPGKNGYTF. The CDR3 DNA follows: TGCAGCGCCGGCCCCGGAAAAAATGGCTACACCTTC.

This clonotype was counted a few times. CDR3 region: CASSFGNSGNTIYF. The CDR3 DNA reads as TGTGCCAGCAGCTTCGGCAACTCTGGAAACACCATATATTTT. The chain links TRBV7-9 to TRBJ1-3; no definite D call. Germline values: CDR1 SEHNR, CDR2 FQNEAQ (reference sequence). The CDR3 consists of 14 residues. V was pared by 3 bases and J by 0 bases, with 6 bases between.

In its sample, this clonotype was seen a few times. The junction differs from germline at one of its ends, possibly a read error. This chain uses TRBV11-1 with TRBJ2-2, with D possibly matching TRBD2 (5 bases). Germline lookup yields CDR1 SGHAT and CDR2 FQDESV (reference sequence). This CDR3 is 16 amino acids long. The CDR3 nucleotides are TGTGCCAGCAGCCAACCGCGACGAGGGAACCCCGGGGAGCTGTTTTTT. Its translation is CASSQPRRGNPGELFF.

This rearrangement joins TRBV20-1 to TRBJ2-7; D uncertain. This CDR3 is built from 12 residues. CDR1 DFQATT and CDR2 SNEGSKA come from the germline V gene (reference sequence). V lost 2 bases and J 0 bases, leaving 5 bases between the germline ends. The chain's CDR3 is CSARPPSYEQYV. The DNA for the CDR3 is TGCAGTGCTAGACCGCCCTCCTACGAGCAGTACGTC.

The chain couples TRBV7-9 to TRBJ2-2, with unresolved D. Germline V lookup: CDR1 SEHNR, CDR2 FQNEAQ (reference sequence). The length of the CDR3 is 11 residues. V was trimmed by 8 bases and J by 6 bases, leaving 7 bases between them. DNA for the CDR3: TGTGCCAGCGCCCCCCCCGGGGAGCTGTTTTTT. Translating it yields CASAPPGELFF. The variable domain in full, with the rest retrieved from reference TRBV7-9 and TRBJ2-2, is DTGVSQNPRHKITKRGQNVTFRCDPISEHNRLYWYRQTLGQGPEFLTYFQNEAQLEKSRLLSDRFSAERPKGSFSTLEIQRTEQGDSAMYLCASAPPGELFFGEGSRLTVL.

Remarks on this clonotype: Given a much more abundant clone one base away, this may be a read error. The J gene is TRBJ1-6, the V gene TRBV7-9; 7 bases align to TRBD1. The germline CDR1 and CDR2 sequences are SEHNR and FQNEAQ (reference sequence). The CDR3 sequence is 16 residues long. CDR3: CANSPGTVVYNSPLHF. The CDR3 region has the DNA TGTGCCAACAGCCCGGGGACAGTCGTCTATAATTCACCCCTCCACTTT.

In this sample, this clonotype turned up a few times. The V gene is TRBV6-8, the J gene TRBJ1-2, with 9 bases identical to TRBD1. The germline gives CDR1 MNHGY, CDR2 SAAAGT. Trimming cost V 0 bases and J 5 bases; bases outside gene matches: 4. The CDR3 consists of 15 residues. CDR3: CASSYSQGAFYGYTF. The CDR3 nucleotides read TGTGCCAGCAGTTACTCACAGGGGGCATTTTATGGCTACACCTTC.

Regarding this clonotype: Possible read error: a much larger clone is one base away. The V gene is TRBV24-1, the J gene TRBJ2-5, with 9 bases aligning to TRBD2. This CDR3 region has 15 residues. Germline V CDR1 and CDR2: KGHDR, SFDVKD. In DNA, the CDR3 is TGTGCCACCATTGATAGCGGGGGTCGAGGGGAGACCCAGTACTTC. Its translation: CATIDSGGRGETQYF.

This clonotype showed up many times. The chain combines TRBV28 with TRBJ2-5, with D unclear. Germline CDR1 MDHEN, CDR2 SYDVKM. This CDR3 contains 14 residues. Trimming cost V 1 base and J 3 bases, with 9 bases left between them. CDR3 region: CASSLYGDKETQYF. CDR3 DNA sequence: TGTGCCAGCAGTTTATATGGGGATAAAGAGACCCAGTACTTC.

As concerns this clonotype: It is likely a read error, because the conserved phenylalanine at the end of the CDR3 is missing. The CDR3 region has the DNA TGTGCCAGCAGCAAAACAGGGAGCACAGATACGCAGTATTCT. Amino acids: CASSKTGSTDTQYS. The genes are TRBV28 and TRBJ2-3, with D possibly TRBD1 on 6 matching bases. Trimming took off 6 bases at V and 0 bases at J, with 10 bases between the two ends. Looked up from germline, CDR1 is MDHEN and CDR2 is SYDVKM. The CDR3 spans 14 residues.